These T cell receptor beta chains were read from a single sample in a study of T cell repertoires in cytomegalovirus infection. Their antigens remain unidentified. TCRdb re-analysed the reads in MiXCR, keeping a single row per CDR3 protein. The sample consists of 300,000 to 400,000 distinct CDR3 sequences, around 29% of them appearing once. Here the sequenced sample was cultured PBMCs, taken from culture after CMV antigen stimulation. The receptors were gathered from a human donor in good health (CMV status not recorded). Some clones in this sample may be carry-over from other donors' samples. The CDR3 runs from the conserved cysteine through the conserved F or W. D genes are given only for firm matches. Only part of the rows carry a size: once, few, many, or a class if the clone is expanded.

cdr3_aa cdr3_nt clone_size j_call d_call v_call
CASSNRDRVFNEQFF TGTGCCAGTAGTAACCGGGACAGGGTCTTCAATGAGCAGTTCTTC NA TRBJ2-1 TRBD1 TRBV19
CASSYAFSGNTIYF TGTGCCAGCAGTTACGCATTCTCTGGAAACACCATATATTTT NA TRBJ1-3 NA TRBV6-5
CASSLSGRSSETQYF TGTGCCAGCAGCCTTTCCGGACGGTCTTCAGAGACCCAGTACTTC few TRBJ2-5 NA TRBV9
CASTLRSYNEQFF TGTGCCAGCACTCTGAGGTCGTACAATGAGCAGTTCTTC NA TRBJ2-1 NA TRBV12-3/TRBV12-4
CASSRQQSYEQFF TGTGCCAGCAGCCGACAACAATCCTATGAGCAGTTCTTC many TRBJ2-1 NA TRBV28
CASSLITRLTSGRYYEQYF TGTGCCAGCAGTTTAATAACCAGATTAACTAGCGGGAGATACTACGAGCAGTACTTC NA TRBJ2-7 TRBD2 TRBV28
CASSQASGRTDTQYF TGTGCCAGCAGCCAAGCCAGCGGGAGAACAGATACGCAGTATTTT many TRBJ2-3 TRBD2 TRBV4-2
CASSSQQRAGEQYF TGTGCCAGCAGCTCACAGCAGCGCGCGGGCGAGCAGTACTTC few TRBJ2-7 NA TRBV7-6
CASSGLWEETQYF TGTGCCAGCAGTGGACTATGGGAAGAGACCCAGTACTTC NA TRBJ2-5 NA TRBV6-2/TRBV6-3
CASSLTFSNTEAFF TGTGCCAGCAGCTTAACGTTCTCGAACACTGAAGCTTTCTTT NA TRBJ1-1 NA TRBV7-9
CSAKPDSSNQPQHF TGCAGTGCTAAACCGGACAGTTCCAATCAGCCCCAGCATTTT NA TRBJ1-5 NA TRBV20-1
CASSYSGTSVF TGTGCCAGCAGTTACTCGGGGACTAGCGTCTTC few TRBJ2-1 TRBD2 TRBV6-5
CSVAQLMNTEAFF TGCAGCGTTGCGCAGCTAATGAACACTGAAGCTTTCTTT NA TRBJ1-1 NA TRBV29-1
CASTSLGGPSSYNEQFF TGTGCCAGCACGTCTTTAGGGGGACCCAGCTCCTACAATGAGCAGTTCTTC few TRBJ2-1 NA TRBV6-1
CASSDGGVNTEAFF TGTGCCAGCAGTGATGGGGGTGTGAACACTGAAGCTTTCTTT once TRBJ1-1 NA TRBV2
CASSRQGTGNNSPLHF TGTGCCAGCAGCCGACAAGGGACGGGGAATAATTCACCCCTCCACTTT many TRBJ1-6 NA TRBV7-9
CASTSTDFAYEQYF TGTGCCAGCACCTCGACGGACTTTGCCTACGAGCAGTACTTC few TRBJ2-7 NA TRBV6-2/TRBV6-3
CASSELLAALGEKLFF TGTGCCAGCAGTGAATTGCTTGCAGCCCTAGGGGAAAAACTGTTTTTT NA TRBJ1-4 NA TRBV6-2/TRBV6-3
CASSLQGVRKIYSNQPQHF TGTGCCAGCAGCTTACAGGGAGTGCGGAAGATATATAGCAATCAGCCCCAGCATTTT many TRBJ1-5 NA TRBV7-8
CASSLRPNEQFF TGTGCCAGCAGCCTACGACCCAATGAGCAGTTCTTC few TRBJ2-1 NA TRBV7-2
CASSGIASTDTQYF TGTGCCAGCTCGGGGATCGCAAGCACAGATACGCAGTATTTT NA TRBJ2-3 NA TRBV5-4
CASSSHPGDDEQYF TGTGCCAGCAGCTCCCACCCCGGCGACGACGAGCAGTACTTC few TRBJ2-7 NA TRBV7-3
CSVELFQGARETQYF TGCAGCGTTGAACTATTTCAGGGGGCACGAGAGACCCAGTACTTC few TRBJ2-5 TRBD1 TRBV29-1
CASSTSTGTGRPQHF TGTGCCAGTAGTACCTCGACAGGGACTGGTCGGCCCCAGCATTTT NA TRBJ1-5 TRBD1 TRBV19
CSARPAGAQETQYF TGCAGTGCTAGACCGGCAGGGGCTCAAGAGACCCAGTACTTC NA TRBJ2-5 NA TRBV20-1
CASTLRSWGQGTGELFF TGTGCCAGCACCCTGAGGTCTTGGGGGCAGGGGACCGGGGAGCTGTTTTTT few TRBJ2-2 NA TRBV12-3/TRBV12-4
CAISFPKNGIDTQYF TGTGCCATCAGTTTCCCAAAAAATGGTATAGATACGCAGTATTTT few TRBJ2-3 NA TRBV10-3
CASSTPPAGRHEQFF TGTGCCAGTAGCACCCCCCCGGCAGGGAGGCATGAGCAGTTCTTC few TRBJ2-1 NA TRBV19
CASSLGGKETQYF TGTGCCAGCAGCCTGGGAGGAAAAGAGACCCAGTACTTC many TRBJ2-5 NA TRBV7-3
CASSTDGTQPQHF TGTGCCAGCAGCACCGACGGAACACAGCCCCAGCATTTT NA TRBJ1-5 NA TRBV5-4
CASSLSQGPRRRNIQYF TGTGCCAGCAGCTTATCCCAGGGCCCGCGCAGGAGAAACATTCAGTACTTC few TRBJ2-4 NA TRBV11-2
CAISVPDQANYGYTF TGTGCCATCAGCGTGCCAGACCAAGCTAACTATGGCTACACCTTC NA TRBJ1-2 NA TRBV28
CASNRGGSNQPQHF TGTGCCAGCAACCGGGGTGGGAGCAATCAGCCCCAGCATTTT NA TRBJ1-5 NA TRBV27
CASSPWGRGETQYF TGTGCCAGCAGCCCTTGGGGGAGAGGAGAGACCCAGTACTTC NA TRBJ2-5 NA TRBV28
CASSFGGSSYNEQFF TGTGCTAGCAGCTTTGGGGGGAGCAGTTACAATGAGCAGTTCTTC many TRBJ2-1 NA TRBV7-7
CASSYQGGYEQYF TGTGCCAGCAGTTATCAGGGAGGCTACGAGCAGTACTTC few TRBJ2-7 NA TRBV6-1
CASSRTALQETQYF TGTGCCAGTAGTCGGACAGCCTTGCAAGAGACCCAGTACTTC NA TRBJ2-5 NA TRBV19
CASRTTGEGSGNTIYF TGTGCCAGCAGGACGACAGGGGAGGGCTCTGGAAACACCATATATTTT once TRBJ1-3 TRBD1 TRBV6-6
CASSLRGTSNSPLHF TGTGCCAGCAGCTTGAGGGGCACGTCTAATTCACCCCTCCACTTT NA TRBJ1-6 NA TRBV5-5
CASSWETGGYQPQHF TGTGCCAGCAGTTGGGAGACAGGGGGCTATCAGCCCCAGCATTTT NA TRBJ1-5 TRBD1 TRBV28
CASTATVASNQPQHF TGTGCCAGCACCGCGACCGTGGCGAGCAATCAGCCCCAGCATTTT few TRBJ1-5 NA TRBV27
CASSAGPLKSYEQYF TGTGCCAGTTCAGCGGGCCCCCTTAAGTCCTACGAGCAGTACTTC few TRBJ2-7 NA TRBV19
CASSQQAGNTIYF TGTGCCAGTTCTCAGCAGGCTGGAAACACCATATATTTT NA TRBJ1-3 NA TRBV19
CSARAGHEQYF TGCAGTGCTAGAGCGGGGCACGAGCAGTACTTC NA TRBJ2-7 NA TRBV20-1
CASSLRGRGNSNQPQHF TGTGCCAGCAGCTTACGGGGCCGGGGTAACAGCAATCAGCCCCAGCATTTT few TRBJ1-5 NA TRBV12-3/TRBV12-4
CASSLMAGQAYEQYF TGTGCCAGCAGCTTAATGGCGGGCCAAGCCTACGAGCAGTACTTC few TRBJ2-7 NA TRBV7-3
CASSWGRFQETQYF TGTGCCAGCAGCTGGGGACGGTTCCAAGAGACCCAGTACTTC few TRBJ2-5 NA TRBV11-2